This T cell receptor beta chain was recorded in a study of blood T cell repertoires in COVID-19 (dated by TCRdb to the early 2020s). Some background on the complete study: Collaborator samples came from the United States, Italy and Spain and covered acute and convalescent phases of COVID-19. Samples were obtained from the ongoing ImmuneRACE study (first 160 participants) and from 1,200 or so subjects provided by 6 global collaborators. Where HLA class I and class II types were available, the types were taken from metadata supplied by the sample provider, not from assay-based typing. The repertoires were released in a freely available public database meant as a resource for research on the immune response to SARS-CoV-2. Deeply sampled blood TCRbeta repertoires from subjects exposed to, actively infected with, or recovered from COVID-19 were included in the dataset. The material from the prospective study consisted of cDNA or gDNA derived from T cells, B-cell-depleted T cells, or PBMCs. Sample metadata almost always included a de-identified subject ID, COVID-19 status, age in years and sex.

Clipping removes 5 bases from V and 6 bases from J, with 4 as the unmatched junction base count. Looking up the germline V gene (reference sequence) yields CDR1 WNHNN and CDR2 SYGVQD. From the cysteine through the phenylalanine, the CDR3 covers 13 amino acids. CDR3 DNA is the only sequence kept; it has 39 bases, read in frame from the first base. The immunoSEQ Assay, a bias-controlled multiplex PCR, was used to amplify TCRbeta CDR3 regions from genomic DNA. As for how the authors treated the data: The number of nucleated cells in each sample was estimated by amplification of reference gene primers within the assay. To quantify the absolute abundance of each unique TCRbeta CDR3 rearrangement, sequence reads were collapsed and filtered. For each sample, productive Simpson clonality was calculated as the square root of Simpson's diversity index over productive rearrangements. Here the immuneACCESS table is served through TCRdb, limited to in-frame sequences with V and J called. Missing clones are a known gap in these copies; in checked studies unresolved V genes cover under half, and the rest lacks a known reason. V and J calls and clone size are given by that table; D and trimming were obtained from the DNA. Counted in this sample were about 250,000 clones; around 82% of them appeared once. The ten largest clones represent around 3.6% of the sample.

Enrolling through a virtual design, the prospective study's participants ranged in age from roughly 18 to 95 years and lived across 20 to 30 United States geographic areas. In the prospective study, participants were assigned to cohorts based on the clinical history participants reported in a screening survey and a study questionnaire. ImmuneRACE Cohort 3 recovered participants were defined by two consecutive negative NP/OP PCR tests, healthcare professional clearance, or symptom resolution. In the prospective study, mobile phlebotomists collected whole blood, serum and a nasopharyngeal or oropharyngeal swab from each participant. Participants in the prospective study had the option to provide additional blood draws and questionnaires over a roughly 2-month period. Before DNA extraction, blood samples from the prospective study were shipped at room temperature or frozen. Results the study describes overall, beyond this receptor: How much clinical and demographic metadata was included differed by source and by participant, and the metadata was provided uncurated.

For this clone: Its antigen target is currently unknown. The input lacks base qualities; no much larger clone sits a single base away.

Sequencing was carried out using PBMCs or T cells enriched from blood (not recorded which). The rearranged segments are TRBV10-1 and TRBJ1-5; TRBD1 matches 7 bases in the middle. The receptor comes from a man in his forties or fifties who had recovered from COVID-19. The bases are TGCGCCAGCAGTCAGGGGGGCAGTCAGCCCCAGCATTTT. It specifies CASSQGGSQPQHF.